This T cell receptor beta chain was obtained from a study of T cells after somatic rescue of genetic block. Libraries were prepared by immunoSEQ multiplex PCR; TCRdb keeps only in-frame clonotypes and omits some of them. The sample carries about 120,000 clones, 75% to 95% recorded once. The CDR3 loop spans 11 amino acids. The V and J ends lost 5 bases and 10 bases respectively, with 11 bases between them. The germline V gene has CDR1 MNHEY and CDR2 SVGAGI. The material sequenced was peripheral blood mononuclear cells (PBMCs). The TCR comes from a woman under 30. The rearrangement uses TRBV6-5 and TRBJ1-1; possible D gene TRBD1, 5 bases. The CDR3 nucleotides are TGTGCCAGCAGTGGGACGGCAACAGCTTTCTTT. This gives the protein CASSGTATAFF.